These 8 T cell receptor beta chains came from one sample sequenced in a study of blood T cell repertoires in COVID-19. Data came from immunoSEQ multiplex PCR; TCRdb stores just in-frame clones and leaves some out. This table has more than 250,000 clones, around 85% appearing once. Sequenced input: peripheral blood. These receptors originate from a woman aged 30 to 39 who had recovered from COVID-19.

The chain carries TRBV7-9 and TRBJ2-7; 8 positions match TRBD1. The CDR3 is 15 amino acids. The V and J ends lost 5 bases and 5 bases, in that order; junction bases with no gene match: 11. Germline V gene sequence: CDR1 SEHNR, CDR2 FQNEAQ (reference sequence). The CDR3 is CASSVYAGTGDEQYF. DNA of the CDR3: TGTGCCAGCAGCGTTTATGCCGGGACAGGCGACGAGCAGTACTTC. Supplemented by reference TRBV7-9 and TRBJ2-7, the full variable domain reads DTGVSQNPRHKITKRGQNVTFRCDPISEHNRLYWYRQTLGQGPEFLTYFQNEAQLEKSRLLSDRFSAERPKGSFSTLEIQRTEQGDSAMYLCASSVYAGTGDEQYFGPGTRLTVT.

This clone was picked up one time. The V call is TRBV2, the J call TRBJ2-7, with 10 bases matching TRBD2. Germline V gene lookup returns CDR1 SNHLY and CDR2 FYNNEI. J was trimmed by 12 bases and V by 0 bases; bases with no gene match: 14. This CDR3 has 16 residues. The CDR3 is CASSEAFSLAGTNPYF. The CDR3 DNA reads TGTGCCAGCAGTGAAGCGTTCTCACTAGCGGGGACTAACCCGTACTTC.

CDR3 loop: CASRPGGGTDTQYF. CDR3 nucleotide sequence: TGTGCCAGCAGACCAGGGGGTGGCACAGATACGCAGTATTTT. This rearrangement joins TRBV2 to TRBJ2-3; 7 nucleotides match TRBD1. The CDR3 has 14 residues. J gave up 1 base and V 6 bases, and 4 bases lay outside the gene matches. CDR1 and CDR2 from the germline V gene are SNHLY and FYNNEI.

Comments on this clone: Since a much larger clone is just one base distant, this may be a read error. The chain combines TRBV6-5 with TRBJ2-7; D is possibly TRBD2 (5 bases). Germline V lookup: CDR1 MNHEY, CDR2 SVGAGI. CDR3 length equals 13 residues. Between the trimmed V and J ends, which lost 6 bases and 0 bases, there was a span of 9 bases. The CDR3 DNA follows: TGTGCCAGCAGAACGGGGTCCTCCTACGAGCAGTACTTC. This encodes CASRTGSSYEQYF.

V gene TRBV7-9 combines with J gene TRBJ1-2, with D unresolved. This CDR3 has 14 amino acids. The ends were cut back, 1 base at V and 2 bases at J, with 8 bases in the middle. Per the germline V gene, CDR1 is SEHNR and CDR2 is FQNEAQ (reference sequence). The CDR3, as DNA: TGTGCCAGCAGCTTAGATGGCCAAAACTATGGCTACACCTTC. Translation gives CASSLDGQNYGYTF.

The V gene is TRBV6-6, the J gene TRBJ1-1; no clear D gene. The CDR3 is made up of 12 amino acids. Germline CDR1 reads MNHNY; CDR2 reads SVGAGI (reference sequence). The V and J ends lost 2 bases and 6 bases respectively, with 7 bases between them. The CDR3 here is CASSYTGAEAFF. Written as DNA, the CDR3 is TGTGCCAGCAGTTACACCGGTGCTGAAGCTTTCTTT.

This chain joins TRBV5-4 and TRBJ2-1; D may be TRBD2 (5 bases). Germline loops: CDR1 SGHNT, CDR2 YYREEE (reference sequence). The V gene lost 1 base and the J gene lost 3 bases, with 11 bases spanning the gap. The CDR3 covers 15 residues. This CDR3 is CASSLSSSVYNEQFF. The CDR3 bases are TGTGCCAGCAGCTTGTCTAGCTCGGTCTACAATGAGCAGTTCTTC.

The genes are TRBV14 and TRBJ2-7; TRBD2 agrees at 15 bases. This CDR3 has 15 residues. V dropped 5 bases and J dropped 7; count of bases not matched to a gene: 6. Germline V gene lookup returns CDR1 SGHDN and CDR2 FVKESK. The CDR3 region has the DNA TGTGCCAGCAGCTGGACTAGCGGGGGGGCGGGAGAGCAGTACTTC. This codes for CASSWTSGGAGEQYF.